The subject of this entry is one T cell receptor (beta chain). The sample originates from a study of technical replicates of blood from a handful of donors. The length of the CDR3 is 16 residues. The V and J ends lost 2 bases and 0 bases, in that order; junction bases with no gene match: 4. Germline V CDR1 and CDR2: KGHSH, LQKENI. Libraries were prepared by immunoSEQ multiplex PCR; TCRdb keeps only in-frame clonotypes and omits some of them. Among some 99,000 clones listed, around 95% were seen once. The receptor comes from a human donor in good health. The specimen was T cells isolated from PBMCs. V gene TRBV18 combines with J gene TRBJ1-1; 9 bases match TRBD1. The CDR3 sequence is CASSPGDRALNTEAFF. The CDR3 bases are TGTGCCAGCTCACCAGGGGACAGGGCGCTGAACACTGAAGCTTTCTTT.